This section outlines one TCR beta chain sequence together with its context. Its matching antigen is unknown. Germline V gene data show CDR1 as MDHEN and CDR2 as SYDVKM. Trimming removed 10 bases from V and 3 bases from J, with 15 bases in between. The CDR3 is made up of 13 amino acids. These data come from a study of cytomegalovirus exposure and HLA in healthy donors. Study at large: Roughly 92 million unique TCRs, all from HLA-typed donors, were included in an early release of the data. Regarding the study as a whole: There were several of the most significant clusters that appeared linked to common viral pathogens in a later analysis. From TCR beta sequences, most subjects' HLA-A and HLA-B alleles were reportedly predicted accurately.

Amplification used 60 Vbeta primers and 13 Jbeta primers. Libraries were prepared by immunoSEQ multiplex PCR; TCRdb keeps only in-frame clonotypes and omits some of them. The sample has 150,000 or so clones; 80% are singletons. The chain uses TRBV28 and TRBJ1-1, with TRBD1 as a possible D gene (6 bases). The sequence was obtained from a woman aged 35 to 49 in good health and CMV-seronegative. Input material: PBMCs. The CDR3 region is CATTQGVYTEAFF. The CDR3 DNA sequence: TGTGCCACCACACAGGGTGTGTACACTGAAGCTTTCTTT.